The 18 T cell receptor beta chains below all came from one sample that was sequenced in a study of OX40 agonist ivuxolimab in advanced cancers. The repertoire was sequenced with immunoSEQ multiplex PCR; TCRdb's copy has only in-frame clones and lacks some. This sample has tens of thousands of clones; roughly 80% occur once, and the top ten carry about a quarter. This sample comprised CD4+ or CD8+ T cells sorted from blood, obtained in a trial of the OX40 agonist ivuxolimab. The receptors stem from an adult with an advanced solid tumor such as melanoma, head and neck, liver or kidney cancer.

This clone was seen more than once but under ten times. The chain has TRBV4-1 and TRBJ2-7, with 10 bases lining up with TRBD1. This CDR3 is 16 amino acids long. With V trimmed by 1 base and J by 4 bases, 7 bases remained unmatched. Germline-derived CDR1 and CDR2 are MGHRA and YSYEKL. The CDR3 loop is CASSQGPTGGGYEQYF. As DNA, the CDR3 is TGCGCCAGCAGCCAAGGCCCGACAGGGGGCGGGTACGAGCAGTACTTC.

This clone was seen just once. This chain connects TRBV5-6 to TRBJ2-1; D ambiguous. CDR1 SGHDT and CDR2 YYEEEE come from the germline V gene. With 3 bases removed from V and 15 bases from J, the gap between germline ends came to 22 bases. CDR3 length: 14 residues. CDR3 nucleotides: TGTGCCAGCAGCTCGGATAGCCCGGGCGTTATAATGTTCTTC. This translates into CASSSDSPGVIMFF.

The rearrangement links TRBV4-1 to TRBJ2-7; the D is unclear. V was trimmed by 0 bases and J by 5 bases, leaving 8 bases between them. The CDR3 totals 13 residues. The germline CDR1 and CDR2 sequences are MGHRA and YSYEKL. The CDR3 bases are TGCGCCAGCAGCCAAGATCCGAACGACGAGCAGTACTTC. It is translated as CASSQDPNDEQYF.

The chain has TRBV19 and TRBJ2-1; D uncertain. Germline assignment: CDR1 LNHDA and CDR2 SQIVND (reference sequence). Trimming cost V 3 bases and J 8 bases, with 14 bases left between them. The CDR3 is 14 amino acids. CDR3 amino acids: CASSIIGLSHEQFF. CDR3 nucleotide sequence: TGTGCCAGTAGTATTATCGGCCTTAGCCATGAGCAGTTCTTC.

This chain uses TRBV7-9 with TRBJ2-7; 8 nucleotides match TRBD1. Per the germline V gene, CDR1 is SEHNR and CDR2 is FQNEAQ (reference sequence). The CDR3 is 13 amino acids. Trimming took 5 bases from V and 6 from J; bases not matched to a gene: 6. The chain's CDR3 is CASSGQDRAEQYF. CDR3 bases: TGTGCCAGCAGCGGCCAGGACAGGGCCGAGCAGTACTTC.

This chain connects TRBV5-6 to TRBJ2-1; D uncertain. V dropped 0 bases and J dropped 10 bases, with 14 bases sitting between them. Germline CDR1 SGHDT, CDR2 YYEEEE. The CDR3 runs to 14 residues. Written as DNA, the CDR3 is TGTGCCAGCAGCTTGGGACTGGGTGGGCCCGAGCAGTTCTTC. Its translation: CASSLGLGGPEQFF.

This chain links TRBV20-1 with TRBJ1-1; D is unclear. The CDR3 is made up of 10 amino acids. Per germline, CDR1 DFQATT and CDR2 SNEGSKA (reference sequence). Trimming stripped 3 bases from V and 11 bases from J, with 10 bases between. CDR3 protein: CSASGVVAFF. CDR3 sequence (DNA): TGCAGTGCTAGTGGTGTAGTGGCTTTCTTT.

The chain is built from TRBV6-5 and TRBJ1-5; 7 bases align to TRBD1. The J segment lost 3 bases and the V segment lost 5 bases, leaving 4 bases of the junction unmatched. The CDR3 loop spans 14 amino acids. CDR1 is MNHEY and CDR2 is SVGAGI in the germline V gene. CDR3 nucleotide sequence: TGTGCCAGCAGTCCAACAGGGGTCAATCAGCCCCAGCATTTT. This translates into CASSPTGVNQPQHF.

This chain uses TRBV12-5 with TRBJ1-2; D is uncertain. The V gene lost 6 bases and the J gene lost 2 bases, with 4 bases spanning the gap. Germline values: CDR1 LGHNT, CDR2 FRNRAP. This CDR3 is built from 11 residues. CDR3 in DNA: TGTGCTAGTGGAGAGAACTATGGCTACACCTTC. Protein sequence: CASGENYGYTF.

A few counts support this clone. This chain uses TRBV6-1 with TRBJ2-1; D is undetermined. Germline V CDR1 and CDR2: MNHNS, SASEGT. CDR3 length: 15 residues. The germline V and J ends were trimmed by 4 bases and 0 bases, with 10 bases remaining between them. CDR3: CASSVPPGSYNEQFF. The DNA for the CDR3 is TGTGCCAGCAGTGTCCCCCCCGGCTCCTACAATGAGCAGTTCTTC.

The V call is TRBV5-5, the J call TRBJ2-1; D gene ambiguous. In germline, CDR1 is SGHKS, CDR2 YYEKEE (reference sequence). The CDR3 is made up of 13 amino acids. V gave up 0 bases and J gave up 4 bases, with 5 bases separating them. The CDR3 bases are TGTGCCAGCAGCTTGGCACCGTACAATGAGCAGTTCTTC. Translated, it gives CASSLAPYNEQFF.

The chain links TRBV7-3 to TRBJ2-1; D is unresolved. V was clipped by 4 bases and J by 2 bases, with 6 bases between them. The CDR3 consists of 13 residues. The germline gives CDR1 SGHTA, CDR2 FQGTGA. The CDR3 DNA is TGTGCCAGCAGCTCTCAGACCTACAATGAGCAGTTCTTC. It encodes CASSSQTYNEQFF.

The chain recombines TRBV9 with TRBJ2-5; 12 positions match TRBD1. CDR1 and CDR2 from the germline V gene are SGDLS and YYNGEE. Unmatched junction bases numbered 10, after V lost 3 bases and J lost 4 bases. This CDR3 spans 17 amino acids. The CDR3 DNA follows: TGTGCCAGCAGCGCTGGGGGGACAGGGGGCGTCGGAGAGACCCAGTACTTC. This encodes CASSAGGTGGVGETQYF.

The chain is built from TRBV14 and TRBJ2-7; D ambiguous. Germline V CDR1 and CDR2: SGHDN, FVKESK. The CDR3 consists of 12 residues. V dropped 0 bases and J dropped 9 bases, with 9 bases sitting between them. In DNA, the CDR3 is TGTGCCAGCAGCCAAGAGCGAGTAGGGCAGTACTTC. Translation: CASSQERVGQYF.

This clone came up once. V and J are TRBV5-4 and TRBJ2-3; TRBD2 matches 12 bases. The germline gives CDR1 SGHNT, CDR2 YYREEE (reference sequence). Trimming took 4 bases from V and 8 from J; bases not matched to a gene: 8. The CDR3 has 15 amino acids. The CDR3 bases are TGTGCCAGCAGCCCGGGACTAGCGGGTTACGGTACGCAGTATTTT. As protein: CASSPGLAGYGTQYF.

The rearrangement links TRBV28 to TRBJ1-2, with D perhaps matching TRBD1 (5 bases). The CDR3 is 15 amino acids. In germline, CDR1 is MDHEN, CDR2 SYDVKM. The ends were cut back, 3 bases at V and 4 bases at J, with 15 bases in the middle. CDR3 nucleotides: TGTGCCAGCAGTTTGCGTGCTCGGGGACTCTATGGCTACACCTTC. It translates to CASSLRARGLYGYTF.

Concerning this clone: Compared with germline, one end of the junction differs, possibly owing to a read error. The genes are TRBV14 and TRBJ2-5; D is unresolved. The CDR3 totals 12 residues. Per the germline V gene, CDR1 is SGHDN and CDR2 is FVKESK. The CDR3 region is CASSQSTQDRHF. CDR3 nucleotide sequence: TGTGCCAGCAGCCAAAGTACGCAAGATCGGCACTTC.

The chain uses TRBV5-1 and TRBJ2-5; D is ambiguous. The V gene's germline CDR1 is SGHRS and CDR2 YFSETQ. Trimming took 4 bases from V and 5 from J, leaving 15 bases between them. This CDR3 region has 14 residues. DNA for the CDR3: TGCGCCAGCAGCGGAATGAATTCGGTGGAGACCCAGTACTTC. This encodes CASSGMNSVETQYF.